One and the same sample provided the 5 T cell receptor beta chains below, sequenced in a study of shared clonotypes between healthy human individuals (TCRdb year 2020). CD8 naive samples were CD45RO-negative cells positively selected for CCR7, giving a CD45RA+CCR7+ population that excluded TemRA cells. The method was the immunoSEQ multiplex PCR assay. TCRdb mirrors the immuneACCESS table, restricted to in-frame sequences. Some clones are absent from its copies; in checked studies, under half trace to an unresolved V gene, and the reason for the others is unknown. The sample records 2 million or so clones, about 95% of which are singletons. The biggest ten clones account for about 1.1% of the sample. The sequencing input was naive CD8+ T cells sorted from blood. The sample's cell subset or site, from its label and the paper: CD45RA+CCR7+. The receptors were sampled from a man between 18 and 29 years old in good health.

The CDR3 DNA follows: TGCGCCAGCAGCCCTGAGTTGGCCACAGATACGCAGTATTTT. Amino acid sequence: CASSPELATDTQYF. This chain uses TRBV5-1 with TRBJ2-3; no reliable D call. V lost 4 bases to trimming and J lost 2 bases, with 11 bases between them. This CDR3 is 14 amino acids long. Germline CDR1 SGHRS, CDR2 YFSETQ.

V and J are TRBV19 and TRBJ1-2; 9 bases map to TRBD1. CDR3 length: 15 residues. The J segment lost 7 bases and the V segment lost 4 bases, leaving 10 bases of the junction unmatched. Germline V CDR1 and CDR2: LNHDA, SQIVND (reference sequence). This CDR3 is CASSTPGQGIVGYTF. CDR3 coding DNA: TGTGCCAGTAGTACACCGGGACAGGGAATTGTTGGCTACACCTTC. The full variable domain, completed using reference TRBV19 and TRBJ1-2, is DGGITQSPKYLFRKEGQNVTLSCEQNLNHDAMYWYRQDPGQGLRLIYYSQIVNDFQKGDIAEGYSVSREKKESFPLTVTSAQKNPTAFYLCASSTPGQGIVGYTFGSGTRLTVV.

This clone was picked up one time. The V call is TRBV4-3, the J call TRBJ1-2; no reliable D call. Germline lookup yields CDR1 LGHNA and CDR2 YSLEER. The CDR3 extends over 15 amino acids. The germline V and J ends were trimmed by 4 bases and 7 bases, with 19 bases remaining between them. The CDR3 protein is CASSPTKSLIFGYTF. Written as DNA, the CDR3 is TGCGCCAGCAGCCCCACTAAAAGCTTGATTTTTGGCTACACCTTC.

The chain carries TRBV6-1 and TRBJ1-1; D is possibly TRBD1 (6 bases). CDR1 MNHNS and CDR2 SASEGT come from the germline V gene. This CDR3 spans 17 amino acids. V was clipped by 3 bases and J by 1 base, with 18 bases between them. The CDR3 DNA follows: TGTGCCAGCAGTGACCCTCCCCTAATAGGGGGGAACACTGAAGCTTTCTTT. It specifies CASSDPPLIGGNTEAFF.

Remarks on this clone: The same CDR3 also results from other DNA sequences found in this sample. V usage is TRBV27 and J usage is TRBJ2-1; no reliable D call. CDR1 is MNHEY, CDR2 SMNVEV, per germline (reference sequence). The CDR3 consists of 15 residues. V gave up 5 bases and J gave up 0 bases, with 11 bases separating them. The CDR3 spells CASSPRPDSYNEQFF. The CDR3 region has the DNA TGTGCCAGCAGTCCCCGCCCGGACTCCTACAATGAGCAGTTCTTC.